The source of this T cell receptor beta chain is a study of response to subunit inactivated influenza vaccine. Per germline, CDR1 MDHEN and CDR2 SYDVKM. This CDR3 comprises 10 residues. TCRdb itself ran the RT-PCR reads through MiXCR, one entry per CDR3 protein. This table holds about 500,000 distinct CDR3 sequences, approximately 15% found once. Of note for this clonotype: This may arise from a read error, as a much more abundant clone is one base away.

Sequences were derived from CD4+ T cells sorted from PBMCs, sampled about 23 months after vaccination. The chain couples TRBV28 to TRBJ2-5, with D unresolved. This TCR came from a man in his fifties or sixties who received an inactivated influenza vaccine. The DNA of the CDR3 is TGTGCCAGAAGTTCAGAGACCCAGTACTTC. Its protein product is CARSSETQYF.